This TCR beta chain was profiled in a study of cytomegalovirus exposure and HLA in healthy donors. For the study at large: The approximately 120 validation repertoires and the approximately 630 first-cohort repertoires shared a platform, a later analysis reported.

The method was immunoSEQ multiplex PCR; TCRdb's version includes in-frame clones alone and lacks a portion of them. The sample yields around 160,000 clones, 91% seen once. The trim removed 4 bases at V and 6 bases at J, leaving 6 bases unmatched. Germline CDR1 reads SGHRS; CDR2 reads YFSETQ. This CDR3 comprises 13 residues. Concerning this clone itself: What it binds is unknown.

Overall study results and limits: Most TCR sequences showed up rarely, but some public TCRs showed up in many donors. The study labeled 150 to 200 TCR beta chains cytomegalovirus-associated.

The sample comprised PBMCs. The chain carries TRBV5-1 and TRBJ2-7; 8 bases fit TRBD1. This clonotype was obtained from a woman between 18 and 29 years old in good health and CMV-seropositive. As DNA, the CDR3 is TGCGCCAGCAGCCTACGACAGGGGAGCGAGCAGTACTTC. This gives the protein CASSLRQGSEQYF.